The 10 T cell receptor beta chains below were found in one sample sequenced in a study of Tregs in tolerant kidney transplant recipients. Clones were sequenced by immunoSEQ multiplex PCR, and TCRdb holds only the in-frame ones, with some missing. The sample yields under 95,000 clones, 80% to 95% seen once. The source was Tregs from blood, collected before the transplant. All receptors come from a human donor who received a combined kidney and bone marrow transplant.

This chain connects TRBV6-6 to TRBJ1-3; D perhaps matches TRBD1 (6 bases). The V gene's germline CDR1 is MNHNY and CDR2 SVGAGI (reference sequence). The CDR3 runs to 14 residues. Trimming shortened V by 6 bases and J by 4 bases, and 13 bases separated the two germline ends. The chain's CDR3 is CASRIQGRGNTIYF. The CDR3 DNA reads TGTGCCAGCAGGATACAGGGTCGGGGAAACACCATATATTTT.

The chain uses TRBV7-3 and TRBJ2-3, with 12 bases fitting TRBD2. Germline trimming cut 2 bases from V and 5 bases from J; bases unmatched to any gene: 2. This CDR3 spans 15 amino acids. Germline values: CDR1 SGHTA, CDR2 FQGTGA. The chain's CDR3 is CASSLVGLAGDTQYF. CDR3 sequence (DNA): TGTGCCAGCAGCTTAGTGGGACTAGCGGGAGATACGCAGTATTTT. Supplemented by reference TRBV7-3 and TRBJ2-3, the full variable domain reads GAGVSQTPSNKVTEKGKYVELRCDPISGHTALYWYRQSLGQGPEFLIYFQGTGAADDSGLPNDRFFAVRPEGSVSTLKIQRTERGDSAVYLCASSLVGLAGDTQYFGPGTRLTVL.

The DNA for the CDR3 is TGTGCCAGCAGTTTTTGGGGGCTCAATCAGCCCCAGCATTTT. Translating gives CASSFWGLNQPQHF. The genes are TRBV28 and TRBJ1-5; possibly TRBD1 for D (6 bases). This CDR3 has 14 amino acids. Trimming left V 3 bases short and J 3 bases short, with 9 bases between. Germline values: CDR1 MDHEN, CDR2 SYDVKM.

V and J are TRBV6-1 and TRBJ1-1, with TRBD1 as a possible D gene (5 bases). The CDR3 has 14 residues. Trimming pared 4 bases from V and 6 bases from J, leaving 15 bases between. The germline CDR1 and CDR2 sequences are MNHNS and SASEGT. DNA for the CDR3: TGTGCCAGCAGTGTACCCGGGGCGCCGGCTGAAGCTTTCTTT. It translates to CASSVPGAPAEAFF.

The rearrangement uses TRBV5-3 and TRBJ2-3; no reliable D call. TRBV5-3 qualifies as an ORF whose function is uncertain. CDR3 length: 15 residues. Trimming left V 5 bases short and J 2 bases short, with 15 bases between. The CDR3 DNA reads TGTGCCAGAAGGCCGAGTGGGTTCTCCACAGATACGCAGTATTTT. This gives the protein CARRPSGFSTDTQYF.

The chain combines TRBV6-6 with TRBJ1-4; possibly TRBD1 for D (5 bases). The germline V and J ends were trimmed by 0 bases and 13 bases, with 12 bases remaining between them. The CDR3 loop spans 13 amino acids. The germline gives CDR1 MNHNY, CDR2 SVGAGI (reference sequence). This CDR3 reads CASSYSDSGTLFF. The CDR3 coding sequence is TGTGCCAGCAGTTACTCCGACAGTGGGACACTGTTTTTT.

Only a few counts were recorded for this clone. Here the CDR3 reads CASSSPQAYEQYF. In nucleotides, the CDR3 is TGCGCCAGCAGCTCGCCCCAAGCCTACGAGCAGTACTTC. The rearrangement links TRBV5-1 to TRBJ2-7; no definite D call. Deletions cut 3 bases from V and 2 bases from J, with 9 bases between. The CDR3 sequence is 13 residues long. CDR1 and CDR2 (germline): SGHRS, YFSETQ.

The gene calls are TRBV30 and TRBJ2-2, with D possibly being TRBD2 (6 bases). Germline values: CDR1 GTSNPN, CDR2 SVGIG (reference sequence). Trimming removed 3 bases from V and 3 bases from J, with 14 bases in between. CDR3 length: 15 residues. The CDR3: CAWSRSEGYTGELFF. For the CDR3, the DNA is TGTGCCTGGAGCCGATCGGAGGGTTACACCGGGGAGCTGTTTTTT.

This chain uses TRBV7-2 with TRBJ1-4, with 8 bases aligning to TRBD1. The J segment lost 2 bases and the V segment lost 0 bases, leaving 11 bases of the junction unmatched. Germline V gene data show CDR1 as SGHTA and CDR2 as FQGNSA. The CDR3 is 19 residues long. CDR3 sequence (DNA): TGTGCCAGCAGCTTAGCGAGGAGACAGGGGAAGAAGACTAATGAAAAACTGTTTTTT. Encoded protein: CASSLARRQGKKTNEKLFF.

The chain links TRBV11-2 to TRBJ2-2, with 8 nucleotides matching TRBD1. The CDR3 has 17 residues. The trim removed 5 bases at V and 6 bases at J, leaving 14 bases unmatched. Germline CDR1 and CDR2: SGHAT and FQNNGV. CDR3 amino acids: CASSPNGQGSIAGELFF. The DNA of the CDR3 is TGTGCCAGCAGCCCTAACGGACAGGGAAGTATAGCCGGGGAGCTGTTTTTT.